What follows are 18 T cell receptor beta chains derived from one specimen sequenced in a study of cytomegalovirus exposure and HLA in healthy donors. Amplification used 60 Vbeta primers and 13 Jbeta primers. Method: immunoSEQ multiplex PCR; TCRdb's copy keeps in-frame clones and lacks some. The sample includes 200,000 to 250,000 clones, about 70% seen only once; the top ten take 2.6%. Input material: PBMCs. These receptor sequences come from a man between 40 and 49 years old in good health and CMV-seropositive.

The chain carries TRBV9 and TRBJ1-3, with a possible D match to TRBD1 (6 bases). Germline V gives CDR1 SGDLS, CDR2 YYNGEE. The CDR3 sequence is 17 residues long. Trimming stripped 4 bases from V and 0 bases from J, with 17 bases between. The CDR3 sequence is CASSPRTDPFSGNTIYF. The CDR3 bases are TGTGCCAGCAGCCCCAGGACAGACCCTTTCTCTGGAAACACCATATATTTT.

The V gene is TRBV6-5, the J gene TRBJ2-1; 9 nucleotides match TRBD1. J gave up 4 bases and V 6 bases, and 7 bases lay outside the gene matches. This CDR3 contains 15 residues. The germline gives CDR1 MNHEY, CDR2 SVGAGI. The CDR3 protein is CASSAGTGLYNEQFF. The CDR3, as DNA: TGTGCCAGCAGCGCCGGGACAGGGTTGTACAATGAGCAGTTCTTC.

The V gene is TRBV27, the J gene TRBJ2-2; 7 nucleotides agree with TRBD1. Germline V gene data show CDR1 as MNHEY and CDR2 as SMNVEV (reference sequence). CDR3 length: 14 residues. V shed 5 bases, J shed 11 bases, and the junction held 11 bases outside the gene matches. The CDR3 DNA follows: TGTGCCAGCAGTCCGCGACAGGGTTCGGTTGAGCTGTTTTTT. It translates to CASSPRQGSVELFF.

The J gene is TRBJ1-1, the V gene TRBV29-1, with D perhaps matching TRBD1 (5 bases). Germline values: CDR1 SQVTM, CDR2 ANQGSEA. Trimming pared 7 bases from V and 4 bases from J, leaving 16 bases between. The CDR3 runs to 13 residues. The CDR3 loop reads CSGSAGKGTEAFF. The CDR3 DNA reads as TGCAGCGGGTCGGCAGGGAAAGGCACTGAAGCTTTCTTT.

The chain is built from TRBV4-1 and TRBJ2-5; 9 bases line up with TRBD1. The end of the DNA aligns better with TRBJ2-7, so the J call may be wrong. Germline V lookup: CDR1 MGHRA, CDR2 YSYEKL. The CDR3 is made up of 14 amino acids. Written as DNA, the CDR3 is TGCGCCAGCAGCCAAGGGACAGGGGACTACGAGCAGTACTTC. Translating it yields CASSQGTGDYEQYF.

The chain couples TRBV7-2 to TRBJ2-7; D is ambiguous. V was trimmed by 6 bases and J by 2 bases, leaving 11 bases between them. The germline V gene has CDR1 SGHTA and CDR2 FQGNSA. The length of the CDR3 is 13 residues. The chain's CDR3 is CASSRRQAYEQYF. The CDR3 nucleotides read TGTGCCAGCAGTCGACGACAAGCCTACGAGCAGTACTTC.

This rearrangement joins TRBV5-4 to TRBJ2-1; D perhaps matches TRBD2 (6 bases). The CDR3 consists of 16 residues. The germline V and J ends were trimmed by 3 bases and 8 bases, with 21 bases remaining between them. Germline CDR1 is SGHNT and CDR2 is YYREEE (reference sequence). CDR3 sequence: CASSSPGRRGSDEQFF. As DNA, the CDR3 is TGTGCCAGCAGCTCCCCGGGTCGGAGGGGTTCTGATGAGCAGTTCTTC.

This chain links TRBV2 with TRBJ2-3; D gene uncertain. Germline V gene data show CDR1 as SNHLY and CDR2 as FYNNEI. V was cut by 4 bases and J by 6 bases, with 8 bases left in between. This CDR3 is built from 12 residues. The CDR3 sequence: CASSGQKDTQYF. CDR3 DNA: TGTGCCAGCAGTGGCCAGAAGGATACGCAGTATTTT.

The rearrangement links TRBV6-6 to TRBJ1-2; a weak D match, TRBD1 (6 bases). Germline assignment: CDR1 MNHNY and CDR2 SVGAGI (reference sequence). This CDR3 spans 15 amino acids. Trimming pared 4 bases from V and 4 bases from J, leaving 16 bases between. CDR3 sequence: CASSSNRAGSYGYTF. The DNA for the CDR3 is TGTGCCAGCAGTTCTAACAGGGCTGGGAGCTATGGCTACACCTTC.

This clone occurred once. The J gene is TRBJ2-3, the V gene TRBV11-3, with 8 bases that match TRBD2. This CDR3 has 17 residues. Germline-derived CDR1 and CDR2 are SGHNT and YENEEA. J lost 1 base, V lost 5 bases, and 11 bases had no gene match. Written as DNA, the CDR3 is TGTGCCAGCAGCCTAATGGGCGGGACTAGGGGCACAGATACGCAGTATTTT. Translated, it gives CASSLMGGTRGTDTQYF.

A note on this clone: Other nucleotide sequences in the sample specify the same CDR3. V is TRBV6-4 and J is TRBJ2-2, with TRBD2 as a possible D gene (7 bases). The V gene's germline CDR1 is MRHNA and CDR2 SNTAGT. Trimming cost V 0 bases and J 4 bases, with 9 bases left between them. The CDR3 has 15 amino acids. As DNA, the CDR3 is TGTGCCAGCAGTGACTCGGGGGGGGCCACCGGGGAGCTGTTTTTT. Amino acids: CASSDSGGATGELFF.

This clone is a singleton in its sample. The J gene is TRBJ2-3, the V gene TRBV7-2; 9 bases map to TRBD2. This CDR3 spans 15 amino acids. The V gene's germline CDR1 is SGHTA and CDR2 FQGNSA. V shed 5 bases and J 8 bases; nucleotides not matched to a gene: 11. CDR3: CASSGQRGAPITQYF. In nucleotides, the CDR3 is TGTGCCAGCAGCGGCCAGCGGGGGGCCCCGATTACGCAGTATTTT.

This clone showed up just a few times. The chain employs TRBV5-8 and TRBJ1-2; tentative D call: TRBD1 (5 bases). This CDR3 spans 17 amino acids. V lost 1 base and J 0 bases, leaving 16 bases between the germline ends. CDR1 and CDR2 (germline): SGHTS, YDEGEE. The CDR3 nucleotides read TGTGCCAGCAGCTTGTTCCAGGGAATTTCGACTAACTATGGCTACACCTTC. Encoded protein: CASSLFQGISTNYGYTF. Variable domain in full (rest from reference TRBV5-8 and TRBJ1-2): EAGVTQSPTHLIKTRGQQATLRCSPISGHTSVYWYQQALGLGLQFLLWYDEGEERNRGNFPPRFSGRQFPNYSSELNVNALELEDSALYLCASSLFQGISTNYGYTFGSGTRLTVV.

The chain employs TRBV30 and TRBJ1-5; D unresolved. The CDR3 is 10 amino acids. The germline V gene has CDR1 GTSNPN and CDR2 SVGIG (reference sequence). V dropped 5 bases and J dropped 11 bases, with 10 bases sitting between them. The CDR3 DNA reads TGTGCCTGGTCCCGCGGGGCCCAGCATTTT. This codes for CAWSRGAQHF.

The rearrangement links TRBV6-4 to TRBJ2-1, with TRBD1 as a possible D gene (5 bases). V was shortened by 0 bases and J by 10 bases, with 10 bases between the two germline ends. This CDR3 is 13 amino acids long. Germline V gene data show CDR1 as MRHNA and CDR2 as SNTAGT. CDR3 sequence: CASSDSQGREQFF. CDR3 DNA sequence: TGTGCCAGCAGTGACTCTCAGGGTCGGGAGCAGTTCTTC.

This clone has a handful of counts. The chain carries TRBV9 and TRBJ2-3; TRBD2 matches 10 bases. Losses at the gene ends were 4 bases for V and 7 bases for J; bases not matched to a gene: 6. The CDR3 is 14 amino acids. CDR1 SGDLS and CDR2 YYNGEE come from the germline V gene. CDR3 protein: CASSLWTSGNTQYF. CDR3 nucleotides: TGTGCCAGCAGCCTCTGGACTAGCGGAAATACGCAGTATTTT.

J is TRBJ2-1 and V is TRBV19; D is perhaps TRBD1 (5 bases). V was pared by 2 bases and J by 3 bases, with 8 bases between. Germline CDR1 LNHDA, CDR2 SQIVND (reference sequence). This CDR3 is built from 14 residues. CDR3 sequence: CASSIIQGYNEQFF. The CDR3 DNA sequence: TGTGCCAGTAGTATAATTCAGGGCTACAATGAGCAGTTCTTC.

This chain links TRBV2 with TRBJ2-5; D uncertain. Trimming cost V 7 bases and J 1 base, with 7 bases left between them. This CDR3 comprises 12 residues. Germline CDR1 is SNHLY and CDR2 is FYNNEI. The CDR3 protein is CASTVSQETQYF. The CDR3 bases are TGTGCCAGCACCGTCTCCCAAGAGACCCAGTACTTC.